This TCR beta chain was obtained from a study of breast tumors, draining lymph nodes, adjacent tissues (dated by TCRdb to 2016 to 2017). In the study overall: Breast cancer patients provided tumor, adjacent nontumor tissue and axillary lymph nodes, and the study compared the TCR beta repertoires across these three sources. In human breast cancer, the study set out to assess how tumor, surrounding tissue and draining lymph node repertoires relate to one another and whether T cells might be exchanged between them. What the research found in general, with its limitations: The conclusion that tumor T cells originate in lymph nodes was framed as consistent with a hypothesis rather than directly demonstrated. The data were considered consistent with most tumor T cells being derived from the lymph node and subsequently expanding within tumor tissue. In luminal-like breast cancer, tumor and nontumor tissue repertoires resembled each other significantly more than in basal-like breast cancer. Tumors showed preferential V and J gene usage, and their T-cell repertoire diversity fell below that of lymph nodes yet above that of nontumor tissue.

For this clonotype: The antigen this receptor binds is unknown. At one end the junction does not follow the germline gene, possibly because of a read error.

CDR1 SGHTA and CDR2 FQGNSA were looked up in the germline V gene. The CDR3 measures 12 amino acids from cysteine to phenylalanine. The kept DNA is CDR3 alone, 36 bases in frame from the first base. Sequencing used an Illumina HiSeq 2000. TCR beta chain libraries were generated by multiplex PCR amplification. High-throughput sequencing was used to analyze the amplified TCR beta chain products. TCRdb trimmed the raw reads at Q25, called clones with MiXCR and kept productive beta chains. Identical CDR3 protein sequences are pooled into one entry, listed with their most common genes and DNA. The sample table shows about 14,000 distinct CDR3 sequences, and around 50% are seen once. The top ten clones comprise under 35% of the sample. Adjacent samples consisted of nontumor breast tissue surrounding the tumor.

The V and J segments used are TRBV7-2 and TRBJ1-3; the D gene cannot be named for sure. This sequence originates from a female donor with breast cancer. Some clones in this sample may be carry-over from other donors' samples. The sequenced sample was tumor-adjacent breast tissue. CDR3 loop: CASTLGGNTIYF. The DNA sequence reads TGTGCCAGCACCTTAGGGGGAAACACCATATATTTT.